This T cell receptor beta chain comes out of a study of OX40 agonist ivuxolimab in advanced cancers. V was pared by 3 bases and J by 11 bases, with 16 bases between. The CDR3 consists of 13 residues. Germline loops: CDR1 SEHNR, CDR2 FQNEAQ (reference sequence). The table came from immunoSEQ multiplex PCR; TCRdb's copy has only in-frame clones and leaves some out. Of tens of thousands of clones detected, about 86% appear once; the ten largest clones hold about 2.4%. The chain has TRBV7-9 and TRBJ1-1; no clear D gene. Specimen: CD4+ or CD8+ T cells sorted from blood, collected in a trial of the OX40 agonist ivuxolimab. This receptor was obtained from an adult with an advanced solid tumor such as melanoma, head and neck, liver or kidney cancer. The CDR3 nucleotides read TGTGCCAGCAGCTTGGTCCTTGGGAAGACCGCTTTCTTT. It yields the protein CASSLVLGKTAFF.